This T cell receptor (beta chain) was sequenced in a study of blood T cell repertoires in COVID-19. This clone was picked up one time. TCRdb's copy holds only in-frame clones and misses some; the assay was immunoSEQ multiplex PCR. Of 150,000 to 190,000 clones in the sample, approximately 79% were seen once. The source material was PBMCs or T cells enriched from blood (not recorded which). The TCR comes from a man aged 50-60 years who had recovered from COVID-19.

CDR3: CASSPQGGNTEAFF. CDR3 nucleotide sequence: TGTGCCAGCAGCCCCCAGGGCGGGAACACTGAAGCTTTCTTT. The chain links TRBV14 to TRBJ1-1; perhaps TRBD1 as D (5 bases). The V gene's germline CDR1 is SGHDN and CDR2 FVKESK. The V end lost 4 bases, the J end lost 1 base, and 10 bases lay between the germline ends. CDR3 size: 14 residues.